Below are 23 T cell receptor beta chains sequenced from a single sample in a study of cytomegalovirus exposure and HLA in healthy donors (dated by TCRdb to 2015 to 2018). The receptor library was made with the immunoSEQ multiplex PCR assay. For the multiplex PCR, a mixture combining 60 forward primers for TCR Vbeta segments and 13 reverse primers for TCR Jbeta segments was used. Not all clones reach the TCRdb copy of this immuneACCESS table, which keeps in-frame sequences only. Checked studies attribute under half of the gap to unresolved V genes and leave the rest unexplained. In all, the sample holds around 150,000 clones, and around three quarters of those were seen once. The top ten hold about 1.8% of the sample. The sequencing input was PBMCs. These receptors all stem from a woman aged 40 to 49 in good health and CMV-seronegative.

The V and J genes are TRBV6-4 and TRBJ2-3; 8 nucleotides match TRBD1. The CDR3 extends over 17 amino acids. Losses at the gene ends were 0 bases for V and 2 bases for J; bases not matched to a gene: 7. From germline, CDR1 is MRHNA and CDR2 SNTAGT. The CDR3 DNA reads TGTGCCAGCAGTGACTCCCCTCCAGGGGGCGCCACAGATACGCAGTATTTT. It specifies CASSDSPPGGATDTQYF.

The gene calls are TRBV10-3 and TRBJ1-2; the D is unclear. The CDR3 spans 14 residues. V was shortened by 6 bases and J by 3 bases, with 14 bases between the two germline ends. The germline V gene encodes CDR1 ENHRY and CDR2 SYGVKD. CDR3 sequence (DNA): TGTGCCATCAGACCGACGGGATCGGACTATGGCTACACCTTC. It yields the protein CAIRPTGSDYGYTF.

V gene TRBV5-8 combines with J gene TRBJ2-3, with TRBD1 identical over 7 bases. V lost 4 bases to trimming and J lost 2 bases; unmatched junction nucleotides: 10. Germline-derived CDR1 and CDR2 are SGHTS and YDEGEE. The CDR3 contains 16 residues. CDR3 DNA sequence: TGTGCCAGCAGCCTCGGACAGGCCGTAACCACAGATACGCAGTATTTT. It translates to CASSLGQAVTTDTQYF.

The chain couples TRBV5-1 to TRBJ2-1; 9 nucleotides agree with TRBD2. Germline assignment: CDR1 SGHRS and CDR2 YFSETQ. V was clipped by 1 base and J by 8 bases; unmatched bases: 7. CDR3 length: 15 residues. In nucleotides, the CDR3 is TGCGCCAGCAGCTTGAGAATAGCGGGGGACCATGAGCAGTTCTTC. Translating it yields CASSLRIAGDHEQFF.

The chain is built from TRBV7-8 and TRBJ2-7, with TRBD1 matching 10 bases. Germline lookup yields CDR1 SGHVS and CDR2 FQNEAQ. With 5 bases clipped from V and 0 bases from J, the junction kept 10 bases outside the gene matches. The CDR3 spans 17 residues. CDR3 region: CASSQIGGQGTSYEQYF. In DNA, the CDR3 is TGTGCCAGCAGCCAAATAGGGGGACAGGGGACCTCCTACGAGCAGTACTTC.

This chain links TRBV7-2 with TRBJ1-2; D might be TRBD1 (6 bases). CDR3 length: 12 amino acids. V gave up 7 bases and J gave up 4 bases, with 10 bases separating them. The germline CDR1 and CDR2 sequences are SGHTA and FQGNSA. In DNA form, the CDR3 reads TGTGCCAGCACAAGGGGGGGCTATGGCTACACCTTC. Translation gives CASTRGGYGYTF.

This clone came up a few times. V is TRBV7-9 and J is TRBJ1-6; D remains unclear. There are 15 residues in the CDR3. The V end lost 5 bases, the J end lost 8 bases, and 16 bases lay between the germline ends. Per germline, CDR1 SEHNR and CDR2 FQNEAQ (reference sequence). CDR3 residues: CASSPTRAGDSPLHF. In DNA, the CDR3 is TGTGCCAGCAGCCCCACGCGGGCGGGTGATTCACCCCTCCACTTT.

Concerning this clone: Other nucleotide sequences in the sample specify the same CDR3. The CDR3 DNA sequence: TGTGCCAGCAGCGAGGACAGGGGGCATAGCAATCAGCCCCAGCATTTT. As protein: CASSEDRGHSNQPQHF. V is TRBV5-4 and J is TRBJ1-5; 11 bases map to TRBD1. The J segment lost 0 bases and the V segment lost 4 bases, leaving 3 bases of the junction unmatched. The CDR3 consists of 16 residues. Germline assignment: CDR1 SGHNT and CDR2 YYREEE (reference sequence).

The V and J genes are TRBV25-1 and TRBJ2-2; 10 positions agree with TRBD1. CDR1 and CDR2 from the germline V gene are MGHDK and SYGVNS. With 2 bases clipped from V and 7 bases from J, the junction kept 4 bases outside the gene matches. The CDR3 contains 15 residues. The CDR3 nucleotides read TGTGCCAGCAGTGAACCCGGGACAGGGGTCGGGGAGCTGTTTTTT. It codes for CASSEPGTGVGELFF. Filled out from reference TRBV25-1 and TRBJ2-2, the complete variable domain reads EADIYQTPRYLVIGTGKKITLECSQTMGHDKMYWYQQDPGMELHLIHYSYGVNSTEKGDLSSESTVSRIRTEHFPLTLESARPSHTSQYLCASSEPGTGVGELFFGEGSRLTVL.

The CDR3 nucleotides are TGTGCCAGCAGCCCACGGGACACATCCTACGAGCAGTACTTC. Encoded protein: CASSPRDTSYEQYF. This chain connects TRBV7-6 to TRBJ2-7, with D perhaps matching TRBD1 (6 bases). Germline V lookup: CDR1 SGHVS, CDR2 FNYEAQ. The V end was cut by 5 bases, the J end by 1 base, with 12 bases between. This CDR3 is built from 14 residues.

The chain couples TRBV5-8 to TRBJ2-1, with a tentative D call TRBD1 (5 bases). Per the germline V gene, CDR1 is SGHTS and CDR2 is YDEGEE. This CDR3 comprises 15 residues. Trimming took 4 bases from V and 3 from J, leaving 14 bases between them. The CDR3 loop reads CASSLTGGNYNEQFF. The CDR3 bases are TGTGCCAGCAGCCTAACAGGTGGGAACTACAATGAGCAGTTCTTC.

The chain has TRBV19 and TRBJ1-3; 7 nucleotides align to TRBD1. CDR1 LNHDA and CDR2 SQIVND come from the germline V gene (reference sequence). The V and J ends lost 0 bases and 4 bases, in that order; junction bases with no gene match: 0. CDR3 size: 14 residues. Written as DNA, the CDR3 is TGTGCCAGTAGTATAGAACAGGGGGGAAACACCATATATTTT. This encodes CASSIEQGGNTIYF.

The chain combines TRBV5-8 with TRBJ2-1; D gene ambiguous. CDR1 is SGHTS and CDR2 is YDEGEE in the germline V gene. This CDR3 contains 16 residues. Trimming cost V 4 bases and J 3 bases, with 17 bases left between them. The CDR3 loop reads CASSPTVVQVYNEQFF. For the CDR3, the DNA is TGTGCCAGCAGCCCGACGGTGGTTCAGGTCTACAATGAGCAGTTCTTC.

The rearrangement links TRBV13 to TRBJ2-3, with 7 bases aligning to TRBD1. The CDR3 has 15 amino acids. CDR1 and CDR2 from the germline V gene are PRHDT and FYEKMQ (reference sequence). With V trimmed by 2 bases and J by 4 bases, 6 bases remained unmatched. The CDR3 here is CASSLTGVFPDTQYF. In DNA, the CDR3 is TGTGCCAGCAGCTTAACAGGGGTGTTTCCAGATACGCAGTATTTT.

The chain uses TRBV7-9 and TRBJ1-2; no firm D call. The CDR3 has 12 amino acids. Germline V lookup: CDR1 SEHNR, CDR2 FQNEAQ (reference sequence). The V end was cut by 1 base, the J end by 7 bases, with 7 bases between. DNA of the CDR3: TGTGCCAGCAGCTTAGTGGCTCTTGGCTACACCTTC. It yields the protein CASSLVALGYTF.

The genes are TRBV19 and TRBJ2-7; 7 bases agree with TRBD1. Germline-derived CDR1 and CDR2 are LNHDA and SQIVND (reference sequence). CDR3 length: 14 residues. J gave up 1 base and V 5 bases, and 5 bases lay outside the gene matches. This chain's CDR3 is CASSPTTGSYEQYF. The CDR3 DNA is TGTGCCAGTAGTCCAACGACAGGGTCCTACGAGCAGTACTTC. The full variable domain, in which reference TRBV19 and TRBJ2-7 provide the parts outside the CDR3, is DGGITQSPKYLFRKEGQNVTLSCEQNLNHDAMYWYRQDPGQGLRLIYYSQIVNDFQKGDIAEGYSVSREKKESFPLTVTSAQKNPTAFYLCASSPTTGSYEQYFGPGTRLTVT.

The chain couples TRBV19 to TRBJ1-4, with unresolved D. Looked up from germline, CDR1 is LNHDA and CDR2 is SQIVND (reference sequence). V was pared by 3 bases and J by 2 bases, with 22 bases between. The length of the CDR3 is 19 residues. CDR3 sequence: CASSMRMGSRFLTNEKLFF. The CDR3 DNA follows: TGTGCCAGTAGTATGCGTATGGGGAGTAGGTTTCTCACTAATGAAAAACTGTTTTTT.

This clone has a handful of counts. The gene calls are TRBV5-4 and TRBJ2-2; D is possibly TRBD1 (6 bases). CDR3 length: 14 residues. Germline V gene data show CDR1 as SGHNT and CDR2 as YYREEE (reference sequence). V lost 0 bases and J 8 bases, leaving 11 bases between the germline ends. CDR3 DNA sequence: TGTGCCAGCAGCTTGGGGTACAGGGATGGGGAGCTGTTTTTT. Translation: CASSLGYRDGELFF.

This clone was seen only a few times. V is TRBV5-1 and J is TRBJ1-1, with D perhaps TRBD1 (6 bases). CDR3 size: 13 residues. V was cut by 4 bases and J by 1 base, with 8 bases left in between. Germline values: CDR1 SGHRS, CDR2 YFSETQ. CDR3 sequence reads: CASSRGQNTEAFF. CDR3 DNA sequence: TGCGCCAGCAGCAGGGGACAGAACACTGAAGCTTTCTTT.

CDR3 nucleotides: TGTGCCAGTAGGCTCCTTGAAGGGGGTAACTATGGCTACACCTTC. Translating it yields CASRLLEGGNYGYTF. The V and J genes are TRBV19 and TRBJ1-2; D is perhaps TRBD1 (6 bases). The CDR3 sequence is 15 residues long. The germline gives CDR1 LNHDA, CDR2 SQIVND (reference sequence). The ends were cut back, 6 bases at V and 1 base at J, with 15 bases in the middle.

The chain is built from TRBV5-1 and TRBJ1-5; a weak D match, TRBD1 (5 bases). From germline, CDR1 is SGHRS and CDR2 YFSETQ. The V and J ends lost 4 bases and 0 bases respectively, with 20 bases between them. The CDR3 is 18 residues long. CDR3 coding DNA: TGCGCCAGCAGCGGGGCGCCGGACGGGAGGGGTAGCAATCAGCCCCAGCATTTT. This translates into CASSGAPDGRGSNQPQHF.

This chain joins TRBV21-1 and TRBJ1-5. TRBV21-1 is a recognized pseudogene. CDR3 length equals 16 residues. CDR3 amino acids: CASITVWGREDQPQHF. CDR3 DNA: TGTGCCAGCATAACCGTGTGGGGCCGGGAGGATCAGCCCCAGCATTTT.

V and J are TRBV6-1 and TRBJ2-5; perhaps TRBD1 as D (7 bases). The J call may be incorrect, as the DNA end agrees better with TRBJ2-7. The CDR3 has 15 amino acids. CDR1 is MNHNS, CDR2 SASEGT, per germline. The chain's CDR3 is CASPVGGAGSDEQYF. DNA of the CDR3: TGTGCCAGCCCCGTAGGGGGCGCGGGGTCCGACGAGCAGTACTTC.